These T cell receptor beta chains were read from a single sample in a study of human T cells and chemical hapten exposure. TCRdb passed the RACE reads through MiXCR, listing each CDR3 protein once. This table has more than 150,000 distinct CDR3 sequences, just under 30% appearing once. Sample: whole blood, taken in connection with sensitization to the hapten diphenylcyclopropenone (DPC). These receptors were collected from a woman in her thirties with alopecia areata. Some clones in this sample may be carry-over from other donors' samples. Each CDR3 is given with its conserved first and last residue. The order of the fields is CDR3 length, V gene, clone size, D gene, J gene, CDR3 protein, CDR3 DNA. The D gene is left open where the match is weak. A row's size may be missing; if present it is once, few, many or a size class.

cdr3_length: 12; v_call: TRBV28; clone_size: -; d_call: TRBD2; j_call: TRBJ2-7; cdr3_aa: CASTVEGRGQYF; cdr3_nt: TGTGCCAGCACGGTAGAGGGGAGGGGGCAGTACTTC
cdr3_length: 15; v_call: TRBV5-1; clone_size: once; d_call: TRBD2; j_call: TRBJ2-5; cdr3_aa: CASSLGLAAEETQYF; cdr3_nt: TGCGCCAGCAGCCTAGGACTAGCGGCAGAAGAGACCCAGTACTTC
cdr3_length: 16; v_call: TRBV29-1; clone_size: -; d_call: TRBD2; j_call: TRBJ2-5; cdr3_aa: CSVDDWTSGSKETQYF; cdr3_nt: TGCAGCGTTGATGACTGGACTAGCGGGTCAAAAGAGACCCAGTACTTC
cdr3_length: 14; v_call: TRBV28; clone_size: few; d_call: -; j_call: TRBJ1-2; cdr3_aa: CASRAWRWPHGYTF; cdr3_nt: TGTGCCAGCAGGGCGTGGAGGTGGCCGCATGGCTACACCTTC
cdr3_length: 12; v_call: TRBV28; clone_size: few; d_call: -; j_call: TRBJ2-7; cdr3_aa: CASLSTRGEQYF; cdr3_nt: TGTGCCAGCCTATCGACTAGGGGGGAGCAGTACTTC
cdr3_length: 15; v_call: TRBV7-9; clone_size: -; d_call: -; j_call: TRBJ1-6; cdr3_aa: CASSRTGSTGSPLHF; cdr3_nt: TGTGCCAGCAGCCGAACAGGATCAACTGGTTCACCCCTCCACTTT
cdr3_length: 13; v_call: TRBV6-1; clone_size: -; d_call: TRBD1; j_call: TRBJ2-7; cdr3_aa: CASTTGQGYEQYF; cdr3_nt: TGTGCCAGCACCACGGGACAGGGGTACGAGCAGTACTTC
cdr3_length: 14; v_call: TRBV7-3; clone_size: -; d_call: TRBD2; j_call: TRBJ2-5; cdr3_aa: CASSLMGGQETQYF; cdr3_nt: TGTGCCAGCAGCTTAATGGGGGGGCAAGAGACCCAGTACTTC
cdr3_length: 15; v_call: TRBV7-3; clone_size: -; d_call: -; j_call: TRBJ2-4; cdr3_aa: CASRSRNQGGNIQYF; cdr3_nt: TGTGCCAGCAGGAGCAGGAATCAGGGTGGAAACATTCAGTACTTC
cdr3_length: 16; v_call: TRBV12-3/TRBV12-4; clone_size: few; d_call: -; j_call: TRBJ2-1; cdr3_aa: CASSAPSLGSYNEQFF; cdr3_nt: TGTGCCAGCAGTGCCCCCTCCTTAGGCTCCTACAATGAGCAGTTCTTC